The next 26 T cell receptor beta chains were all read from a single sample in a study of T cells after posttransplantation cyclophosphamide. TCRdb keeps only in-frame clones here, not all; method: immunoSEQ multiplex PCR. The data hold about 10,000 clones, with approximately 89% observed a single time. Sequencing input: memory CD4+ T cells sorted from PBMCs. The origin of the receptors is a woman aged 55-70 years in good health, CMV-negative, and a related stem cell transplant donor.

This clone has just a few counts. The chain employs TRBV27 and TRBJ1-2; a possible D gene is TRBD1 (6 bases). The CDR3 is 13 amino acids. V was cut by 6 bases and J by 2 bases, with 10 bases left in between. The germline gives CDR1 MNHEY, CDR2 SMNVEV (reference sequence). This CDR3 reads CASSAQGNYGYTF. DNA for the CDR3: TGTGCCAGCAGCGCACAGGGAAACTATGGCTACACCTTC.

This sequence joins TRBV6-1 and TRBJ1-1; tentatively, D is TRBD1 (6 bases). This CDR3 contains 12 residues. CDR1 is MNHNS and CDR2 is SASEGT in the germline V gene. V shed 4 bases and J shed 5 bases, with 8 bases lying between them. The DNA for the CDR3 is TGTGCCAGCAGTGTAGGGGGAACTGAAGCTTTCTTT. Translated: CASSVGGTEAFF.

V and J are TRBV5-1 and TRBJ2-5; 11 bases match TRBD1. V lost 1 base, J lost 4 bases, and 6 bases stayed unmatched. The CDR3 has 16 amino acids. In germline, CDR1 is SGHRS, CDR2 YFSETQ. The CDR3 reads CASSLTQDRGRETQYF. DNA for the CDR3: TGCGCCAGCAGCTTGACCCAGGACAGGGGGCGAGAGACCCAGTACTTC.

This chain uses TRBV7-3 with TRBJ2-1; 8 bases agree with TRBD2. V lost 5 bases, J lost 0 bases, and 15 bases stayed unmatched. From germline, CDR1 is SGHTA and CDR2 FQGTGA. CDR3 length equals 19 residues. CDR3 protein: CASSPRAGTRPISYNEQFF. The DNA of the CDR3 is TGTGCCAGCAGCCCTAGGGCGGGGACTAGACCTATCTCCTACAATGAGCAGTTCTTC. Full variable domain (outside the CDR3, taken from reference TRBV7-3 and TRBJ2-1): GAGVSQTPSNKVTEKGKYVELRCDPISGHTALYWYRQSLGQGPEFLIYFQGTGAADDSGLPNDRFFAVRPEGSVSTLKIQRTERGDSAVYLCASSPRAGTRPISYNEQFFGPGTRLTVL.

This clone came up once. The V and J genes are TRBV5-6 and TRBJ2-3, with 7 bases matching TRBD2. The V gene end was trimmed by 4 bases and the J gene end by 4 bases; junction bases not matched to a gene: 12. Germline CDR1 reads SGHDT; CDR2 reads YYEEEE. This CDR3 comprises 16 residues. The CDR3 DNA sequence: TGTGCCAGCAGCCCCCCGCCAGGACTAGACGCAGATACGCAGTATTTT. Protein: CASSPPPGLDADTQYF.

This clone was seen just once. DNA for the CDR3: TGTGCCAGCAGTTTGTTGGGGGGAATGAACACTGAAGCTTTCTTT. As protein: CASSLLGGMNTEAFF. The V call is TRBV28, the J call TRBJ1-1, with D perhaps TRBD1 (5 bases). The CDR3 contains 15 residues. The V gene lost 3 bases and the J gene lost 0 bases, with 11 bases spanning the gap. Germline loops: CDR1 MDHEN, CDR2 SYDVKM. Full variable domain (remainder filled in from reference TRBV28 and TRBJ1-1): DVKVTQSSRYLVKRTGEKVFLECVQDMDHENMFWYRQDPGLGLRLIYFSYDVKMKEKGDIPEGYSVSREKKERFSLILESASTNQTSMYLCASSLLGGMNTEAFFGQGTRLTVV.

This chain joins TRBV5-5 and TRBJ1-3, with 8 nucleotides matching TRBD1. CDR1 is SGHKS, CDR2 YYEKEE, per germline (reference sequence). This CDR3 spans 17 amino acids. V was pared by 4 bases and J by 2 bases, with 11 bases of the junction left unmatched. The CDR3 coding sequence is TGTGCCAGCAGCCCTATGGGACAGGCAATAGCTGGAAACACCATATATTTT. It yields the protein CASSPMGQAIAGNTIYF.

In its sample, this clone was seen a few times. The chain recombines TRBV7-2 with TRBJ1-3; D is undetermined. Germline V lookup: CDR1 SGHTA, CDR2 FQGNSA. Trimming cost V 3 bases and J 0 bases, with 6 bases left between them. This CDR3 has 14 amino acids. The CDR3, as DNA: TGTGCCAGCAGCTTCGGGTTCTCTGGAAACACCATATATTTT. It codes for CASSFGFSGNTIYF.

V and J are TRBV6-1 and TRBJ2-1, with 9 nucleotides matching TRBD2. The ends lost 1 base at V and 9 bases at J; junction bases unmatched: 10. CDR1 and CDR2 (germline): MNHNS, SASEGT. This CDR3 region has 16 residues. The CDR3 spells CASSEVGTSSRGEQFF. The CDR3 DNA reads TGTGCCAGCAGTGAAGTGGGGACTAGCTCGAGGGGTGAGCAGTTCTTC.

The rearrangement joins TRBV4-1 to TRBJ1-2; D remains ambiguous. Trimming left V 0 bases short and J 2 bases short, with 10 bases between. Germline lookup yields CDR1 MGHRA and CDR2 YSYEKL. CDR3 length: 15 residues. The CDR3 DNA is TGCGCCAGCAGCCAAGATCGTCCCAGGAACTATGGCTACACCTTC. Translation gives CASSQDRPRNYGYTF.

On this clone: The germline gene is not matched at one end of the junction; a read error may be the cause. The sample carries other DNA sequences with the same CDR3. The chain joins TRBV7-3 to TRBJ2-3, with D possibly being TRBD2 (5 bases). The germline V gene encodes CDR1 SGHTA and CDR2 FQGTGA. The CDR3 has 14 residues. In DNA form, the CDR3 reads TGTGCCAGCAGCCCCGGGGTCCCGCCAGATACACAGTATTTT. It specifies CASSPGVPPDTQYF.

The chain is built from TRBV5-4 and TRBJ2-5, with TRBD1 as a possible D gene (6 bases). V shed 6 bases and J shed 1 base, with 13 bases lying between them. This CDR3 spans 14 amino acids. Germline CDR1 and CDR2: SGHNT and YYREEE (reference sequence). Here the CDR3 reads CASTPQGPQETQYF. The CDR3 DNA sequence: TGTGCCAGCACCCCGCAGGGGCCCCAAGAGACCCAGTACTTC.

V gene TRBV7-3 combines with J gene TRBJ2-1, with D perhaps matching TRBD1 (5 bases). V was trimmed by 1 base and J by 5 bases, leaving 15 bases between them. The germline V gene has CDR1 SGHTA and CDR2 FQGTGA. The CDR3 is 16 amino acids. The CDR3: CASSLIGQGGNNEQFF. The CDR3 DNA reads as TGTGCCAGCAGCTTAATCGGCCAGGGTGGTAACAATGAGCAGTTCTTC.

The chain couples TRBV7-2 to TRBJ2-1, with 9 bases that match TRBD2. The CDR3 has 16 amino acids. Germline CDR1 is SGHTA and CDR2 is FQGNSA. Trimming at V came to 1 base and at J to 7 bases, leaving 8 bases not matched to a gene. CDR3 in amino acids: CASSLVGGRAINEQFF. The CDR3 DNA reads TGTGCCAGCAGCTTAGTAGGCGGGAGGGCCATAAATGAGCAGTTCTTC.

The V call is TRBV5-1, the J call TRBJ1-2, with 7 bases fitting TRBD1. Trimming at V came to 5 bases and at J to 7 bases, leaving 8 bases not matched to a gene. CDR1 and CDR2 (germline): SGHRS, YFSETQ. This CDR3 region has 13 residues. The chain's CDR3 is CASRFGQEGGYTF. Here the CDR3 DNA reads TGCGCCAGCAGATTTGGACAGGAGGGTGGCTACACCTTC.

The chain uses TRBV19 and TRBJ2-1, with 10 nucleotides matching TRBD2. The V gene end was trimmed by 3 bases and the J gene end by 9 bases; junction bases not matched to a gene: 11. Germline values: CDR1 LNHDA, CDR2 SQIVND (reference sequence). The CDR3 runs to 16 residues. CDR3 nucleotide sequence: TGTGCCAGTAGTATTTGGCAGCGGGAGGGCCAACGTGAGCAGTTCTTC. Protein sequence: CASSIWQREGQREQFF.

V and J are TRBV4-2 and TRBJ2-2; no reliable D call. V lost 2 bases and J 5 bases, leaving 3 bases between the germline ends. Germline V gene sequence: CDR1 LGHNA, CDR2 YNFKEQ. There are 12 residues in the CDR3. CDR3 DNA: TGTGCCAGCAGCCAACCGACCGGGGAGCTGTTTTTT. This codes for CASSQPTGELFF.

This clone was seen once. CDR3 protein: CAISESNGLVGHTDTQYF. As DNA, the CDR3 is TGTGCCATCAGTGAGTCGAATGGACTAGTCGGACACACAGATACGCAGTATTTT. The gene calls are TRBV10-3 and TRBJ2-3, with 7 positions matching TRBD2. CDR1 and CDR2 (germline): ENHRY, SYGVKD. Trimming took 0 bases from V and 2 from J; bases not matched to a gene: 11. The CDR3 length is 18 residues.

This chain connects TRBV5-6 to TRBJ1-4; D may be TRBD1 (5 bases). V was clipped by 4 bases and J by 4 bases, with 8 bases between them. Germline assignment: CDR1 SGHDT and CDR2 YYEEEE. CDR3 length: 13 residues. This CDR3 reads CASSLGLNEKLFF. CDR3 DNA: TGTGCCAGCAGCCTGGGACTTAATGAAAAACTGTTTTTT.

The V call is TRBV6-5, the J call TRBJ1-2; 8 positions agree with TRBD1. This CDR3 region has 13 residues. V lost 4 bases to trimming and J lost 6 bases; unmatched junction nucleotides: 4. Looked up from germline, CDR1 is MNHEY and CDR2 is SVGAGI. CDR3 protein: CASSSLQGDGYTF. CDR3 DNA sequence: TGTGCCAGCAGTTCCTTACAGGGGGATGGCTACACCTTC.

To note about this clone: A junction end diverges from the germline sequence, so it may reflect a read error. Distinct nucleotide sequences in the sample also encode this CDR3. The chain uses TRBV6-6 and TRBJ1-6; no clear D gene. Germline V lookup: CDR1 MNHNY, CDR2 SVGAGI (reference sequence). This CDR3 spans 15 amino acids. The CDR3 loop reads CASSNSGPYNSPLHF. The CDR3 bases are TGTGCCAGCAGTAACAGTGGGCCCTATAATTCCCCCCTCCACTTT.

In this sample, this clone turned up once. This chain links TRBV19 with TRBJ2-5; maybe TRBD2 (6 bases). CDR3 length: 14 amino acids. Germline V lookup: CDR1 LNHDA, CDR2 SQIVND (reference sequence). V shed 3 bases and J shed 3 bases, with 11 bases lying between them. The CDR3 loop is CASSMLPSEETQYF. The DNA of the CDR3 is TGTGCCAGTAGTATGTTGCCTAGCGAAGAGACCCAGTACTTC.

The chain links TRBV2 to TRBJ2-3, with 8 bases matching TRBD2. Germline V gene sequence: CDR1 SNHLY, CDR2 FYNNEI. V trimming: 6 bases; J trimming: 2 bases; junction bases outside the gene matches: 7. CDR3 length: 15 amino acids. The CDR3 protein is CASSKGLGVTDTQYF. The CDR3 region has the DNA TGTGCCAGCAGCAAGGGACTAGGGGTCACAGATACGCAGTATTTT.

The gene calls are TRBV19 and TRBJ2-5; the D gene is possibly TRBD2 (6 bases). This CDR3 contains 14 residues. Germline CDR1 LNHDA, CDR2 SQIVND (reference sequence). The germline V and J ends were trimmed by 3 bases and 2 bases, with 10 bases remaining between them. The CDR3, as DNA: TGTGCCAGTAGTATCGGGGAGGTTCAAGAGACCCAGTACTTC. Residues: CASSIGEVQETQYF.

The chain carries TRBV6-4 and TRBJ2-7; 7 bases match TRBD1. This CDR3 spans 15 amino acids. The germline V gene encodes CDR1 MRHNA and CDR2 SNTAGT. The CDR3: CASSSTGKSSYGQYV. For the CDR3, the DNA is TGTGCCAGCAGTTCGACAGGGAAAAGCTCCTACGGGCAGTACGTC.

This chain's CDR3 is CASSVGSLGSGDEQYF. The CDR3 region has the DNA TGTGCCAGCAGCGTAGGAAGTCTCGGTAGCGGGGACGAGCAGTACTTC. The rearrangement links TRBV9 to TRBJ2-7; the match to TRBD2 covers 8 bases. Losses at the gene ends were 0 bases for V and 5 bases for J; bases not matched to a gene: 10. The length of the CDR3 is 16 residues. Germline CDR1 is SGDLS and CDR2 is YYNGEE.